These T cell receptor beta chains were read from a single sample in a study of T cells in localized non-small cell lung cancer. Libraries were prepared by immunoSEQ multiplex PCR; TCRdb keeps only in-frame clonotypes and omits some of them. The sample yields roughly 20,000 clones, around nine tenths seen once. Sequenced here: peripheral blood, sampled before any cancer treatment. These receptors came from a male donor at least 60 years old with stage I lung adenocarcinoma. Both conserved end residues are trimmed from each CDR3.

v_call	j_call	cdr3_aa
TRBV28	TRBJ1-2	ASSLLGEGFNYGYT
TRBV9	TRBJ2-7	ASSVVGTSLSEQY
TRBV4-3	TRBJ2-1	ASSQDGTGWNEQF
TRBV4-1	TRBJ1-2	ASSLDRGRSFVYGYT
TRBV9	TRBJ2-1	ASTKGPDPYNEQF
TRBV27	TRBJ2-7	ASRRTGPSYEQY
TRBV29-1	TRBJ1-1	SVGQTDNTEAF
TRBV27	TRBJ2-7	ASASVTAPYEQY
TRBV5-3	TRBJ1-1	ARSYRTGALNTEAF
TRBV28	TRBJ1-4	ASSADSVNEKLF
TRBV10-3	TRBJ2-1	AISLRGANNEQF
TRBV5-1	TRBJ2-5	ASSLRTGDQETQY
TRBV7-8	TRBJ1-2	ASSLRTGGDYGYT
TRBV7-2	TRBJ2-7	ASSLAREKREQY
TRBV5-4	TRBJ2-3	ASSHRVEGTDTQY
TRBV19	TRBJ2-2	ASGMYLRTGELF
TRBV27	TRBJ2-7	ASSFSSGAYEQY
TRBV2	TRBJ2-1	ASKDSGGLSSYNEQF
TRBV5-5	TRBJ2-4	ASSLTGTDLWNIQY
TRBV6-1	TRBJ2-6	ASSSGGAGANVLT
TRBV27	TRBJ1-1	ASRPFDRGTEAF
TRBV6-5	TRBJ2-5	ASSYGTGGLETQY
TRBV9	TRBJ2-7	ASSFRDRDYEQY
TRBV7-2	TRBJ2-1	ASTPGGAYNGQF